This passage covers 7 T cell receptor beta chains from one sample sequenced in a study of CD8 T cells in Susac syndrome. A quantity of about 0.5 to 1 ug RNA underwent reverse transcription using random hexamers. TCRdb re-derived calls from the immunoSEQ multiplex PCR reads in MiXCR, one entry per CDR3 protein. The data show under 200,000 distinct CDR3 sequences, about 91% seen once. The sample consisted of CD4+ T cells from PBMCs. These receptors were collected from a human donor with Susac syndrome.

This chain connects TRBV6-2 or TRBV6-3 to TRBJ2-7, with TRBD1 matching over 7 bases. This CDR3 is 12 amino acids long. Germline assignment: CDR1 MNHEY and CDR2 SVGEGT. J was trimmed by 5 bases and V by 8 bases; bases with no gene match: 6. The CDR3: CASANTGDEQYF. The CDR3 DNA reads TGTGCCAGCGCCAATACAGGGGACGAGCAGTACTTC.

The chain employs TRBV6-1 and TRBJ1-1, with D unclear. This CDR3 comprises 12 residues. The ends were cut back, 7 bases at V and 5 bases at J, with 11 bases in the middle. CDR1 is MNHNS, CDR2 SASEGT, per germline. The DNA of the CDR3 is TGTGCCAGCAATCACGGCGATACTGAAGCTTTCTTT. This gives the protein CASNHGDTEAFF.

J is TRBJ2-5 and V is TRBV12-3 or TRBV12-4; D is uncertain. The CDR3 is 12 amino acids. V lost 6 bases to trimming and J lost 7 bases, with 12 bases between them. CDR3 DNA sequence: TGTGCCAGCAGCCCCCCTGGTGCGACCCAGTACTTC. Protein: CASSPPGATQYF.

The chain uses TRBV27 and TRBJ1-2; TRBD1 agrees at 7 bases. V dropped 6 bases and J dropped 5; count of bases not matched to a gene: 12. Germline-derived CDR1 and CDR2 are MNHEY and SMNVEV (reference sequence). The CDR3 loop spans 15 amino acids. In DNA form, the CDR3 reads TGTGCCAGCAGACCAGACAGGTTACAGGGGTATGGCTACACCTTC. It encodes CASRPDRLQGYGYTF.

This CDR3 is CASSWRGTQETQYF. The CDR3 DNA sequence: TGTGCCAGCAGTTGGCGGGGGACCCAAGAGACCCAGTACTTC. The chain links TRBV11-2 to TRBJ2-5; 7 nucleotides match TRBD2. Germline trimming cut 6 bases from V and 1 base from J; bases unmatched to any gene: 5. The CDR3 runs to 14 residues. Looked up from germline, CDR1 is SGHAT and CDR2 is FQNNGV.

The chain joins TRBV3-1 to TRBJ1-2, with 8 bases aligning to TRBD1. With V trimmed by 1 base and J by 4 bases, 8 bases remained unmatched. Germline V lookup: CDR1 LGHDT, CDR2 YNNKEL (reference sequence). CDR3 length: 16 amino acids. In nucleotides, the CDR3 is TGTGCCAGCAGCCAAGGTTCAGACAGGGGAGGCTATGGCTACACCTTC. Encoded protein: CASSQGSDRGGYGYTF.

The chain is built from TRBV12-3 or TRBV12-4 and TRBJ2-7; 7 bases agree with TRBD1. J was trimmed by 3 bases and V by 5 bases; bases with no gene match: 10. The CDR3 covers 15 residues. The CDR3: CASSHRRQGNYEQYF. The CDR3 DNA reads TGTGCCAGCAGTCACCGGAGACAGGGAAACTACGAGCAGTACTTC.